The text below deals with one TCR beta chain. This sample is part of a study of blood T cell repertoires in COVID-19. As for the study in general: COVID-19 samples collected from the United States, Italy and Spain covered acute and convalescent phases.

In the original analysis: How many nucleated cells were present was estimated from reference gene primer amplification. Here immunoSEQ multiplex PCR was the method, and the copy in TCRdb shows in-frame clones only, minus some. The DNA gave D and trimming, while V, J and clone size come from that table. The data show 200,000 to 250,000 clones, 65% to 90% seen once. This CDR3 spans 15 amino acids. The V end was cut by 1 base, the J end by 9 bases, with 17 bases between. Germline CDR1 is MGHRA and CDR2 is YSYEKL. The clonotype was recovered from a woman in her 50s with acute or convalescent COVID-19. Sequencing was carried out using peripheral blood. V is TRBV4-1 and J is TRBJ2-3; maybe TRBD2 (6 bases). CDR3 region: CASSQGLEVSRTQYF. For the CDR3, the DNA is TGCGCCAGCAGCCAAGGACTAGAAGTAAGTAGGACGCAGTATTTT.